This T cell receptor beta chain was recorded in a study of T cells in tumors after PD-1 blockade. Per the germline V gene, CDR1 is SNHLY and CDR2 is FYNNEI. The CDR3 consists of 14 residues. The V end was cut by 5 bases, the J end by 3 bases, with 11 bases between. The assay was immunoSEQ multiplex PCR, and TCRdb's table has in-frame clones only and misses some. The sample has about 47,000 clones; under 85% are singletons. This clone was detected a few times. The material was PBMCs, obtained before anti-PD-1 therapy. The V call is TRBV2, the J call TRBJ1-5, with unresolved D. The sequence was collected from a human donor with advanced basal cell or squamous cell carcinoma (not recorded which). The CDR3: CASSMRDNNQPQHF. The CDR3 region has the DNA TGTGCCAGCAGTATGAGGGATAACAATCAGCCCCAGCATTTT.